The sequence of this TCR beta chain was determined in a study of T cells expressing NK-cell markers. Findings and caveats of the study: The leading position in the CD3+CD56-NKG2C+ fraction of a few donors also went to these clonotypes.

The authors made TCR beta cDNA libraries by 5'RACE template switching. This switching added a universal primer site and UMIs. Following a re-call of the 5' RACE reads, TCRdb has one entry per CDR3 protein and lacks DNA. This sample's table reports 350,000 to 450,000 distinct CDR3 sequences. Comment on this clonotype: What it binds is not known.

CDR3 length: 16 residues. Germline V gene lookup returns CDR1 SEHNR and CDR2 FQNEAQ (reference sequence). The clonotype originates from a man between 18 and 69 years old in good health. The sequencing input was blood T cells: a sorted CD56 or NKG2C T cell subset, CD4+ or CD8+ T cells, or bulk PBMC T cells (not recorded which). The chain joins TRBV7-9 to TRBJ2-1; as DNA is missing, the TRBD2 call by TCRdb cannot be tested. CDR3 in amino acids: CASSAAGLPHYNEQFF.